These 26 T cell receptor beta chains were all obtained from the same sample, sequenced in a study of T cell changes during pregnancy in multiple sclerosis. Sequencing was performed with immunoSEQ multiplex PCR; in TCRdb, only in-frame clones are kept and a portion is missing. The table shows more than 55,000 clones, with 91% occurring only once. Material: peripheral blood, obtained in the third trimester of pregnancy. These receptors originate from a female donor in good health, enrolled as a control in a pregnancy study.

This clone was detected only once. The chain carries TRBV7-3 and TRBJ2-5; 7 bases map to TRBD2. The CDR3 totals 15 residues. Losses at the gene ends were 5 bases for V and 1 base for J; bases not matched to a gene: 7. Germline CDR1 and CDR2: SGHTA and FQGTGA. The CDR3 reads CASSPRASGQETQYF. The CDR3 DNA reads TGTGCCAGCAGCCCTCGGGCTAGCGGCCAAGAGACCCAGTACTTC.

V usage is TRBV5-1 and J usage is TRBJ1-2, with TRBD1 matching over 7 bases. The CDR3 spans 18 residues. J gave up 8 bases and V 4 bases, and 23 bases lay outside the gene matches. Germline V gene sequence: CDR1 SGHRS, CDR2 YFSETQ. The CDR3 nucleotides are TGCGCCAGCAGCCAGGGGGTCCTAATGACAGGGCTTGTGCGCGGCTACACCTTC. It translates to CASSQGVLMTGLVRGYTF.

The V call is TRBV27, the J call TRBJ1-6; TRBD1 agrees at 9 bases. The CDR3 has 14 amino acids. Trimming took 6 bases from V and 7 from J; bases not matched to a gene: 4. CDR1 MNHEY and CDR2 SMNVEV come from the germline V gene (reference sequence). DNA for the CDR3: TGTGCCAGCAGACACAGGGGGCGAAATTCACCCCTCCACTTT. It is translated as CASRHRGRNSPLHF.

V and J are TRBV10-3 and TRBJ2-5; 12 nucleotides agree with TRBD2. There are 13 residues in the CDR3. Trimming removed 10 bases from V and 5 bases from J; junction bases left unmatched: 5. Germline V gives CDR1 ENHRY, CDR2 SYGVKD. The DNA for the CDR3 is TGTGCCACCACCGGGACTAGCGGGGAGACCCAGTACTTC. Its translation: CATTGTSGETQYF.

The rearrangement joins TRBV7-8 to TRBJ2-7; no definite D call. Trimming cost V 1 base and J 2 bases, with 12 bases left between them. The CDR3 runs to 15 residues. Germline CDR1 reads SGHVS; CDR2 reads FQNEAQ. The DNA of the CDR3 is TGTGCCAGCAGCTTAGTGGTAGCAGCCACCTACGAGCAGTACTTC. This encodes CASSLVVAATYEQYF.

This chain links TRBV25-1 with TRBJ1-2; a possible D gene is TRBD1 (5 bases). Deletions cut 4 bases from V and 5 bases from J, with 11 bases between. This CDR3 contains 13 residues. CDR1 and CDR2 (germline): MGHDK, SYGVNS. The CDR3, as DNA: TGTGCCAGCAGTGGAGATGGGGGGTATGGCTACACCTTC. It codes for CASSGDGGYGYTF.

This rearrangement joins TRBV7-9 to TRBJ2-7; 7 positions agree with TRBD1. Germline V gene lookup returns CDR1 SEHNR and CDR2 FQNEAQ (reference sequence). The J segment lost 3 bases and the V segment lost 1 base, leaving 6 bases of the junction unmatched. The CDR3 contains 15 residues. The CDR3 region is CASSLGRTGRYEQYF. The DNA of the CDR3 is TGTGCCAGCAGCTTAGGTAGGACAGGCCGCTACGAGCAGTACTTC.

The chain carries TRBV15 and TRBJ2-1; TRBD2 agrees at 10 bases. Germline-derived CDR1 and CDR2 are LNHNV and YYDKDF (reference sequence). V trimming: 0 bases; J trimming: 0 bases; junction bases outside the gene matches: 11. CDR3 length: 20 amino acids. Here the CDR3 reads CATSRDVAGGYFSSYNEQFF. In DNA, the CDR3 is TGTGCCACCAGCAGAGACGTAGCGGGGGGATACTTCAGCTCCTACAATGAGCAGTTCTTC.

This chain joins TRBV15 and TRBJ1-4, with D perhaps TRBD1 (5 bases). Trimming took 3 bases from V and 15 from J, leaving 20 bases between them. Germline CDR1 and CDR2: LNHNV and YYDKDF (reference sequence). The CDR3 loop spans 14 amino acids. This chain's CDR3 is CATSSLAPGTTLFF. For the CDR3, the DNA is TGTGCCACCAGCAGCCTCGCTCCCGGGACTACCTTGTTTTTT.

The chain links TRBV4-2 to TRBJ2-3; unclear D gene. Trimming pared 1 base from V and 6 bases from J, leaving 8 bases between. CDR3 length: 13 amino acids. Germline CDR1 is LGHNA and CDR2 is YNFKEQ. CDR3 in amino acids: CASSQVEWDTQYF. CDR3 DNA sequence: TGTGCCAGCAGCCAAGTCGAGTGGGATACGCAGTATTTT.

CDR3 sequence reads: CASSFFVLDTQYF. In DNA form, the CDR3 reads TGTGCCAGCAGCTTCTTCGTACTAGATACGCAGTATTTT. The chain recombines TRBV11-1 with TRBJ2-3; no firm D call. Germline CDR1 is SGHAT and CDR2 is FQDESV (reference sequence). Trimming took 3 bases from V and 5 from J, leaving 9 bases between them. The length of the CDR3 is 13 residues.

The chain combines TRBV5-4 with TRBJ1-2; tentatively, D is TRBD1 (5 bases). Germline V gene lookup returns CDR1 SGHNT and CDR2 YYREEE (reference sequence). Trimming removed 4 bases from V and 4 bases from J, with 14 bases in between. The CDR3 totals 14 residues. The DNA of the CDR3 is TGTGCCAGCAGCGGGCTCAGGGAACTCTATGGCTACACCTTC. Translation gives CASSGLRELYGYTF.

The chain's CDR3 is CSVGVGLAGGEQFF. CDR3 in DNA: TGCAGCGTTGGAGTTGGACTAGCAGGTGGTGAGCAGTTCTTC. The chain couples TRBV29-1 to TRBJ2-1; TRBD2 matches at 8 bases. Per germline, CDR1 SQVTM and CDR2 ANQGSEA. The V and J ends lost 4 bases and 9 bases, in that order; junction bases with no gene match: 11. The CDR3 runs 14 residues.

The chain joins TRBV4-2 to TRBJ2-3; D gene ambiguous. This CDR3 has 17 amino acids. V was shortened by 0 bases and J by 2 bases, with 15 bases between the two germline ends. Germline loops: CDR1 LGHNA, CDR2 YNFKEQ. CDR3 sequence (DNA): TGTGCCAGCAGCCAAGATCGGGTAATGACCTCCACAGATACGCAGTATTTT. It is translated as CASSQDRVMTSTDTQYF.

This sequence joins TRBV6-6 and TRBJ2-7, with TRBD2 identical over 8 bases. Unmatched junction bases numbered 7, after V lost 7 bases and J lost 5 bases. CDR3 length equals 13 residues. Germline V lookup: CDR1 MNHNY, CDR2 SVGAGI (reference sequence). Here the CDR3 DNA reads TGTGCCAGCAAAAATAGCGGGAACCACGAGCAGTACTTC. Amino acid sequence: CASKNSGNHEQYF.

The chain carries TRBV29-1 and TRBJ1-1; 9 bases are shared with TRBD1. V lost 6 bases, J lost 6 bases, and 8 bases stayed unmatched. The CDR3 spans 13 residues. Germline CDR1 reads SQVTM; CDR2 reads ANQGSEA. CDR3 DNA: TGCAGCGTCGAGATGGACAGGGGCCCTGAAGCTTTCTTT. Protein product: CSVEMDRGPEAFF.

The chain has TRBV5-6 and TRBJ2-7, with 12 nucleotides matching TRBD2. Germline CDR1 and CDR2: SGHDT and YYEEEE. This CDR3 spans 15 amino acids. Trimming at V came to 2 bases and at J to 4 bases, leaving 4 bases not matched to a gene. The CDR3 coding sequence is TGTGCCAGCAGCTTCCCCGGGACTAGCGGGTACGAGCAGTACTTC. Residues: CASSFPGTSGYEQYF.

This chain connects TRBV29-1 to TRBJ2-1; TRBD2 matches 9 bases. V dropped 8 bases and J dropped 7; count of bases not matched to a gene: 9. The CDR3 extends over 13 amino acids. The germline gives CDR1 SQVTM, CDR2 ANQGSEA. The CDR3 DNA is TGCAGCCTGGGGGCGGGAGGGCCAAATGAGCAGTTCTTC. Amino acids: CSLGAGGPNEQFF.

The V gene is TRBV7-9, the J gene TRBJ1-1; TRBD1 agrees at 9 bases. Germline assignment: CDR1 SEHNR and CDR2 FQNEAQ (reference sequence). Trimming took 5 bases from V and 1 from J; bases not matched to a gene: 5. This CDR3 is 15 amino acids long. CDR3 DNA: TGTGCCAGCAGCCCGACAGGGGGATCGAACACTGAAGCTTTCTTT. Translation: CASSPTGGSNTEAFF.

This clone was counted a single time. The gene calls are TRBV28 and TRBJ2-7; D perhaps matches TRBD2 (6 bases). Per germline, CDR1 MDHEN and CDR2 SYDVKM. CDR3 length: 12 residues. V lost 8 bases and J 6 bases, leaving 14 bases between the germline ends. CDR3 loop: CASGYGRAEQYF. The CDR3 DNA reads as TGTGCCAGCGGTTACGGGAGAGCCGAGCAGTACTTC.

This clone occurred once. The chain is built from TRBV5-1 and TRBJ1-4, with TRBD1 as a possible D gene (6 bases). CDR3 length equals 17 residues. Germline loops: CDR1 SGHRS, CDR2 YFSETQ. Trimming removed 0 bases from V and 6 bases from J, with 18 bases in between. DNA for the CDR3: TGCGCCAGCAGCTTGGGACCTGGGGGCAATGAGGATGAAAAACTGTTTTTT. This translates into CASSLGPGGNEDEKLFF.

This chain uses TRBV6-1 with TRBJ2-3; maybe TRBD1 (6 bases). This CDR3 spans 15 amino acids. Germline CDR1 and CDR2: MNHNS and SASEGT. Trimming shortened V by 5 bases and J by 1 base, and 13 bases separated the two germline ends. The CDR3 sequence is CASSFVKGGTDTQYF. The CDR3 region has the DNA TGTGCCAGCAGTTTTGTGAAGGGGGGCACAGATACGCAGTATTTT.

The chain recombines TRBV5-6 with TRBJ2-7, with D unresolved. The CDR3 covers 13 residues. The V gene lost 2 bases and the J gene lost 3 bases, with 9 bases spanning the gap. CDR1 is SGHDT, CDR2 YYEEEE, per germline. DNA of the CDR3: TGTGCCAGCAGCTTTCTATCGGGCTACGAGCAGTACTTC. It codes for CASSFLSGYEQYF.

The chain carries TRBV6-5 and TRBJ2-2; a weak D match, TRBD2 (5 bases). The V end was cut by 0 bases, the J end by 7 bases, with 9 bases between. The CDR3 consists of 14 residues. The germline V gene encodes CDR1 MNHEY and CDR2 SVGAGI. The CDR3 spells CASSYSSEVGELFF. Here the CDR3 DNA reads TGTGCCAGCAGTTACTCGTCGGAGGTCGGGGAGCTGTTTTTT.

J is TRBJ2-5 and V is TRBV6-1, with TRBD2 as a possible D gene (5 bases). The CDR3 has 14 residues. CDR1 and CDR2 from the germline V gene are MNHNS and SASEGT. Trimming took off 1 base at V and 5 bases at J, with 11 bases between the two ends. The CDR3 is CASSEGVAGETQYF. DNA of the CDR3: TGTGCCAGCAGTGAAGGTGTCGCGGGTGAGACCCAGTACTTC.

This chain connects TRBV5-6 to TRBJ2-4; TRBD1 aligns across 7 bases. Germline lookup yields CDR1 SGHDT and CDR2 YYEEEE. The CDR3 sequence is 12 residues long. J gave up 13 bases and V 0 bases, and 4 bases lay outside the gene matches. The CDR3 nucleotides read TGTGCCAGCAGCTTGGCCAGGACAGGACAGTACTTC. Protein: CASSLARTGQYF.